Each of the 9 T cell receptor delta chains below was sequenced from the same sample in a study of fetal and pediatric gammadelta thymocytes (dated by TCRdb to the early 2020s). The sequencer listed for this sample is Illumina MiSeq. TCRdb recomputed clones from the public reads with CATT; identical DNA rows were then combined. Present in this sample are about 400 delta-chain clones, around 10% of which were seen just once. The ten largest clones add up to less than 45% of the sample. Sequenced input: non-Vgamma9Vdelta2 gamma-delta T cells from the thymus. Reading the label with the study, this specimen's cell subset or site is: CD3+gammadeltaTCR+ thymocytes not co-expressing Vgamma9 and Vdelta2. These receptors all come from a child who underwent cardiac surgery and was recorded as healthy.

This clone was seen a handful of times. The likely explanation is a read error, given a far larger clone one base away. This chain uses TRDV1 with TRDJ1; D not resolved. CDR3 length: 15 amino acids. Germline assignment: CDR1 TSWWSYY and CDR2 QGS. CDR3 in DNA: TGTGCTCTTGGGGAGGCCGGTGACTACACCAATAAACTCATCTTT. Amino acids: CALGEAGDYTNKLIF.

Comments on this clone: TCRdb records a much larger clone's protein for this DNA, with a difference at residue 4 that likely arises from a read error; the protein given is the translation of the DNA. V usage is TRAV23/DV6 and J usage is TRDJ1; D call uncertain. CDR1 NTAFDY and CDR2 IRPDVSE come from the germline V gene (reference sequence). The CDR3 contains 19 residues. The CDR3 region is CAVQTDPQAGGVCTDKLIF. CDR3 nucleotide sequence: TGTGCCGTGCAAACCGATCCTCAGGCCGGCGGGGTTTGCACCGATAAACTCATCTTT.

This clone turned up a few times. The TCRdb protein comes from a much larger clone and disagrees with this DNA's translation at residue 3, likely due to a read error; the protein given here is derived from the DNA. The chain links TRDV1 to TRDJ1, with TRDD3 matching 9 bases. This CDR3 spans 19 amino acids. Germline V gene lookup returns CDR1 TSWWSYY and CDR2 QGS. DNA for the CDR3: TGTGCTCCTGGGGAACTAGTCTTTCCTACTGGGGGAATCACCGATAAACTCATCTTT. It is translated as CAPGELVFPTGGITDKLIF.

On this clone itself: A read error likely explains why the TCRdb protein, taken from a much larger clone, differs from this DNA's translation at residue 13; the protein shown is translated from the DNA. V usage is TRDV3 and J usage is TRDJ1; TRDD3 agrees at 8 bases. CDR1 TVYSNPD and CDR2 GDNSRS come from the germline V gene (reference sequence). The CDR3 is made up of 17 amino acids. The CDR3 reads CAFHALGEYQYTVKLIF. CDR3 coding DNA: TGTGCCTTCCACGCCCTGGGGGAGTATCAGTACACCGTTAAACTCATCTTT. Looking up the rest from reference TRDV3 and TRDJ1 gives the full variable domain: CDKVTQSSPDQTVASGSEVVLLCTYDTVYSNPDLFWYRIRPDYSFQFVFYGDNSRSEGADFTQGRFSVKHILTQKAFHLVISPVRTEDSATYYCAFHALGEYQYTVKLIFGKGTRVTVEP.

This clone is large. The same CDR3 also results from other DNA sequences found in this sample. The chain is built from TRDV3 and TRDJ1; 10 positions match TRDD3. Unmatched junction bases numbered 23, after V lost 4 bases and J lost 3 bases. The CDR3 consists of 19 residues. CDR1 and CDR2 (germline): TVYSNPD, GDNSRS (reference sequence). CDR3 sequence: CASLRPSRLTGGSADKLIF. The CDR3 coding sequence is TGTGCCTCCCTACGGCCTTCCCGCCTTACTGGGGGATCGGCCGATAAACTCATCTTT.

To note about this clone: A far more abundant clone sits one base away, making this likely a read error. The chain combines TRDV1 with TRDJ1, with 9 bases that match TRDD3. Trimming removed 0 bases from V and 2 bases from J; junction bases left unmatched: 37. Germline CDR1 and CDR2: TSWWSYY and QGS. This CDR3 has 27 residues. The chain's CDR3 is CALGELGGKPQSPRTGGPFSETDKLIF. In nucleotides, the CDR3 is TGTGCTCTTGGGGAACTGGGTGGGAAACCCCAGTCCCCACGTACTGGGGGACCGTTTTCCGAAACCGATAAACTCATCTTT.

This clone came up a few times. The protein that TCRdb holds for this DNA derives from a much larger clone and differs from the translated DNA at residue 17, which likely indicates a read error; the protein shown here is translated from the DNA. The rearrangement links TRDV1 to TRDJ2, with 12 bases aligning to TRDD3. The CDR3 loop spans 22 amino acids. Germline V gene data show CDR1 as TSWWSYY and CDR2 as QGS. The CDR3 loop reads CALGDHIPIVLGDTTLAAQLFF. For the CDR3, the DNA is TGTGCTCTTGGGGACCACATCCCCATCGTACTGGGGGATACCACTTTGGCAGCACAACTCTTCTTT.

To note about this clone: A far larger clone differs by one base, so this is likely a read error. The chain is built from TRDV1 and TRDJ2, with TRDD3 matching over 9 bases. Germline-derived CDR1 and CDR2 are TSWWSYY and QGS. This CDR3 region has 22 residues. V gave up 0 bases and J gave up 8 bases; unmatched junction bases: 25. In nucleotides, the CDR3 is TGTGCTCTTGGGGAACTCAGCCTTCCGTACTGGGGGACGCCGGGCCTGGCGGCACAACTCTTCTTT. It codes for CALGELSLPYWGTPGLAAQLFF.

The sample holds a few counts of this clone. The translation of this DNA and the TCRdb protein of a much larger clone differ at residue 12, probably owing to a read error; the protein shown here is translated from the DNA. This sequence joins TRDV1 and TRDJ1; 10 bases are a match to TRDD3. V trimming: 4 bases; J trimming: 2 bases; junction bases outside the gene matches: 13. Per the germline V gene, CDR1 is TSWWSYY and CDR2 is QGS. CDR3 length equals 18 residues. The CDR3 DNA sequence: TGTGCTCTTGGGGGGCTTTTTAGCTGGGGGATAGGAACCGATAAACTCATCTTT. It encodes CALGGLFSWGIGTDKLIF.